Each of the 20 T cell receptor beta chains below was sequenced from the same sample in a study of regulatory T cells in long-lasting Graves disease. Sample time point: newly diagnosed GD, antithyroid drugs for less than 3 months. Generation of the TCR library employed RNA extracted from PBMCs. Arm-PCR of CDR3 regions with iRepertoire HTBI primers generated TCR beta libraries. A single record per CDR3 protein comes from TCRdb applying MiXCR to the multiplex PCR reads. The table lists around 470,000 distinct CDR3 sequences, 12% to 15% of them singletons. This sample also appeared in a second study, on T cells in Graves' hyperthyroidism and ophthalmopathy.

The source was peripheral blood mononuclear cells (PBMCs), collected at new diagnosis, from a patient treated with antithyroid drugs. The receptors here all came from a woman between 45 and 60 years old with Graves disease.

This clonotype was seen a few times. The rearrangement joins TRBV11-2 to TRBJ2-3; D could derive from TRBD1 or TRBD2 (5 bases each). The CDR3 is 21 amino acids. Trimming left V 2 bases short and J 2 bases short, with 29 bases between. The germline V gene has CDR1 SGHAT and CDR2 FQNNGV. The CDR3 nucleotides read TGTGCCAGCAGCTTATCGTTTCCCCCCCCCCCCAAGCCGGGACCCACAGATACGCAGTATTTT. This codes for CASSLSFPPPPKPGPTDTQYF.

Details on this clonotype: It is unclear where the CDR3 begins or ends on the DNA, so no DNA is shown, and the CDR3 is as TCRdb lists it. J is TRBJ1-1 and V is TRBV5-1. The CDR3 is 24 residues long, ends included. Germline CDR1 SGHRS, CDR2 YFSETQ. CDR3 in amino acids: CASSLESENIQYFGAGTWNTEAFF.

This clonotype showed up many times. The genes are TRBV7-9 and TRBJ2-2, with TRBD2 matching 12 bases. The germline V gene encodes CDR1 SEHNR and CDR2 FQNEAQ (reference sequence). The J segment lost 5 bases and the V segment lost 5 bases, leaving 9 bases of the junction unmatched. This CDR3 is built from 17 residues. CDR3: CASSATRLAGATGELFF. In DNA, the CDR3 is TGTGCCAGCAGCGCAACTCGACTAGCGGGAGCAACCGGGGAGCTGTTTTTT. The full variable domain, in which reference TRBV7-9 and TRBJ2-2 provide the parts outside the CDR3, is DTGVSQNPRHKITKRGQNVTFRCDPISEHNRLYWYRQTLGQGPEFLTYFQNEAQLEKSRLLSDRFSAERPKGSFSTLEIQRTEQGDSAMYLCASSATRLAGATGELFFGEGSRLTVL.

This clonotype was seen at least ten times. The chain links TRBV5-1 to TRBJ2-7, with D perhaps TRBD2 (5 bases). The CDR3 covers 16 residues. Trimming cost V 0 bases and J 3 bases, with 16 bases left between them. Germline CDR1 reads SGHRS; CDR2 reads YFSETQ. The CDR3 reads CASSLDRGTRDYEQYF. DNA for the CDR3: TGCGCCAGCAGCTTGGACCGAGGAACTAGAGACTACGAGCAGTACTTC.

At least ten counts were recorded for this clonotype. The chain joins TRBV2 to TRBJ2-2, with 8 bases lining up with TRBD2. After removal of 2 bases from V and 4 bases from J, the junction contained 6 bases not matched to a gene. CDR3 size: 16 residues. CDR1 and CDR2 from the germline V gene are SNHLY and FYNNEI. This chain's CDR3 is CASSEPPGGPTGELFF. In DNA form, the CDR3 reads TGTGCCAGCAGTGAACCCCCGGGAGGGCCCACCGGGGAGCTGTTTTTT.

The chain uses TRBV7-8 and TRBJ2-3; no clear D gene. This CDR3 has 12 residues. V dropped 7 bases and J dropped 1 base, with 6 bases sitting between them. Germline V lookup: CDR1 SGHVS, CDR2 FQNEAQ. This chain's CDR3 is CASTEGTDTQYF. CDR3 DNA: TGTGCCAGCACCGAAGGCACAGATACGCAGTATTTT.

This clonotype was counted at least ten times. V and J are TRBV5-1 and TRBJ2-2; unclear D gene. This CDR3 is 16 amino acids long. Germline CDR1 and CDR2: SGHRS and YFSETQ. Trimming took 2 bases from V and 0 from J, leaving 11 bases between them. For the CDR3, the DNA is TGCGCCAGCAGCTTTCAGCGACGAACGAACACCGGGGAGCTGTTTTTT. It encodes CASSFQRRTNTGELFF. Using reference TRBV5-1 and TRBJ2-2 for the parts outside the CDR3, the full variable domain is KAGVTQTPRYLIKTRGQQVTLSCSPISGHRSVSWYQQTPGQGLQFLFEYFSETQRNKGNFPGRFSGRQFSNSRSEMNVSTLELGDSALYLCASSFQRRTNTGELFFGEGSRLTVL.

This clonotype was counted many times. This rearrangement joins TRBV5-5 to TRBJ1-5; 10 nucleotides match TRBD1. The junction had 3 bases not matched to a gene; V was cut back by 2 bases and J by 4 bases. Germline CDR1 and CDR2: SGHKS and YYEKEE (reference sequence). The CDR3 is 15 amino acids. CDR3 DNA: TGTGCCAGCAGCTTAGGGACAGGGGTGAATCAGCCCCAGCATTTT. Its translation: CASSLGTGVNQPQHF.

The gene calls are TRBV25-1 and TRBJ2-3, with 7 bases that match TRBD1. Germline loops: CDR1 MGHDK, CDR2 SYGVNS. There are 13 residues in the CDR3. Trimming at V came to 7 bases and at J to 1 base, leaving 2 bases not matched to a gene. CDR3 amino acids: CASTGTGTDTQYF. The CDR3 nucleotides read TGTGCCAGCACCGGGACAGGCACAGATACGCAGTATTTT.

This chain uses TRBV19 with TRBJ2-3; D ambiguous. The CDR3 has 14 residues. V was trimmed by 2 bases and J by 1 base, leaving 7 bases between them. The germline V gene has CDR1 LNHDA and CDR2 SQIVND (reference sequence). DNA of the CDR3: TGTGCCAGTAGTATACAGGTCCGCACAGATACGCAGTATTTT. This encodes CASSIQVRTDTQYF.

The J gene is TRBJ2-1, the V gene TRBV4-1; D could derive from TRBD1 or TRBD2 (5 bases each). Germline values: CDR1 MGHRA, CDR2 YSYEKL. The V and J ends lost 2 bases and 7 bases respectively, with 15 bases between them. The CDR3 is 15 residues long. The CDR3 spells CASSQRGFPGNEQFF. DNA for the CDR3: TGCGCCAGCAGCCAAAGGGGATTCCCGGGGAATGAGCAGTTCTTC.

This clonotype was seen repeatedly, ten times or more. This chain connects TRBV20-1 to TRBJ2-1; TRBD2 is a possible D gene (5 bases). V was shortened by 3 bases and J by 9 bases, with 15 bases between the two germline ends. CDR3 length equals 13 residues. Germline assignment: CDR1 DFQATT and CDR2 SNEGSKA (reference sequence). The DNA of the CDR3 is TGCAGTGCTAGTCAAACGCGGGTGGGTGAGCAGTTCTTC. Translated: CSASQTRVGEQFF.

J is TRBJ1-4 and V is TRBV28; no definite D call. Between the trimmed V and J ends, which lost 6 bases and 0 bases, there was a span of 8 bases. This CDR3 has 14 amino acids. Germline loops: CDR1 MDHEN, CDR2 SYDVKM. The CDR3 spells CASRVIATNEKLFF. The CDR3, as DNA: TGTGCCAGCAGGGTGATTGCAACTAATGAAAAACTGTTTTTT.

This clonotype was recorded many times. This chain joins TRBV6-1 and TRBJ2-7; weak D call: TRBD1 (5 bases). CDR3 length: 14 residues. The V and J ends lost 7 bases and 4 bases respectively, with 17 bases between them. From germline, CDR1 is MNHNS and CDR2 SASEGT. This CDR3 is CASNPGHITYEQYF. Written as DNA, the CDR3 is TGTGCCAGCAATCCCGGACATATAACTTACGAGCAGTACTTC.

This clonotype was counted many times. CDR3: CSAKLAGLSTEAFF. CDR3 in DNA: TGCAGTGCTAAGCTTGCCGGTTTGAGCACTGAAGCTTTCTTT. The J gene is TRBJ1-1, the V gene TRBV20-1, with unresolved D. The CDR3 has 14 residues. The germline V and J ends were trimmed by 4 bases and 4 bases, with 16 bases remaining between them. The germline V gene encodes CDR1 DFQATT and CDR2 SNEGSKA (reference sequence).

The chain carries TRBV12-3 or TRBV12-4 and TRBJ2-6; D remains ambiguous. The CDR3 length is 16 residues. Trimming stripped 5 bases from V and 0 bases from J, with 11 bases between. The CDR3 region has the DNA TGTGCCAGCAGTCAACCCACGACCTCTGGGGCCAACGTCCTGACTTTC. This gives the protein CASSQPTTSGANVLTF.

The chain couples TRBV3-1 to TRBJ2-1; 9 positions match TRBD2. Unmatched junction bases numbered 11, after V lost 3 bases and J lost 2 bases. The CDR3 sequence is 18 residues long. CDR1 and CDR2 (germline): LGHDT, YNNKEL (reference sequence). The CDR3 loop reads CASSHSRGSGSTYNEQFF. For the CDR3, the DNA is TGTGCCAGCAGCCACTCAAGGGGTAGCGGGAGTACCTACAATGAGCAGTTCTTC.

In this sample, this clonotype turned up many times. The chain links TRBV2 to TRBJ1-2; 7 positions match TRBD1. The germline V gene has CDR1 SNHLY and CDR2 FYNNEI. CDR3 length: 13 residues. V trimming: 7 bases; J trimming: 5 bases; junction bases outside the gene matches: 7. CDR3 protein: CASMEGAPYGYTF. For the CDR3, the DNA is TGTGCCAGCATGGAGGGGGCACCTTATGGCTACACCTTC.

The CDR3 here is CASSQWTWIKAHNEQFF. The DNA for the CDR3 is TGTGCCAGCAGCCAATGGACGTGGATCAAAGCCCACAATGAGCAGTTCTTC. The chain combines TRBV3-1 with TRBJ2-1; D not resolved. Germline values: CDR1 LGHDT, CDR2 YNNKEL (reference sequence). The CDR3 consists of 17 residues. Trimming shortened V by 2 bases and J by 5 bases, and 19 bases separated the two germline ends.

This clonotype came up many times. The V gene is TRBV11-2, the J gene TRBJ2-2; maybe TRBD2 (6 bases). Germline CDR1 is SGHAT and CDR2 is FQNNGV. Deletions cut 0 bases from V and 6 bases from J, with 11 bases between. The CDR3 covers 15 residues. Here the CDR3 DNA reads TGTGCCAGCAGCTTAGAGGGGACTCTGGCCGGGGAGCTGTTTTTT. Protein: CASSLEGTLAGELFF. Full variable domain (remainder filled in from reference TRBV11-2 and TRBJ2-2): EAGVAQSPRYKIIEKRQSVAFWCNPISGHATLYWYQQILGQGPKLLIQFQNNGVVDDSQLPKDRFSAERLKGVDSTLKIQPAKLEDSAVYLCASSLEGTLAGELFFGEGSRLTVL.